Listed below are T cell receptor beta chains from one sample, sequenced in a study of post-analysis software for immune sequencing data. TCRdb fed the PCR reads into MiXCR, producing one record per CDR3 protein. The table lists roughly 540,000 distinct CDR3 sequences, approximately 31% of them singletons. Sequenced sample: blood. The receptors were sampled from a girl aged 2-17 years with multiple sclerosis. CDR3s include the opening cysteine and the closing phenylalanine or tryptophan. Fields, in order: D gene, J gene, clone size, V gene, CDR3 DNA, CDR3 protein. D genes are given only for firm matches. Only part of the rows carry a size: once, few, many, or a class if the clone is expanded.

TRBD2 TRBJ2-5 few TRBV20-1 TGCAGTGCTAGAGGGACTAGCGGGGGCTGGGGGCAAGAGACCCAGTACTTC CSARGTSGGWGQETQYF
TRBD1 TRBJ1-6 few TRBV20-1 TGCAGCACATCGACAGGGATCGGCTCCTATAATTCACCCCTCCACTTT CSTSTGIGSYNSPLHF
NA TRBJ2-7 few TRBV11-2 TGTGCCAGCAGCTTAGTGGGGGGGCCGCTTACCTACGAGCAGTACTTC CASSLVGGPLTYEQYF
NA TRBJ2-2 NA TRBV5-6 TGTGCCAGCAGCTTAATCAGGGCCGCCGGGGAGCTGTTTTTT CASSLIRAAGELFF
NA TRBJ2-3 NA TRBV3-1 TGTGCCAGCAGCCCTCCCGGGACTTCAGATACGCAGTATTTT CASSPPGTSDTQYF
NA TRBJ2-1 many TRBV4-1 TGCGCCAGCAGCCTACAGGTTAGCTCCTACAATGAGCAGTTCTTC CASSLQVSSYNEQFF
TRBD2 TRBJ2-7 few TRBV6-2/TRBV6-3 TGTGCCAGCAGTGACCGCGGGGGGTCCTCCTACGAGCAGTACTTC CASSDRGGSSYEQYF
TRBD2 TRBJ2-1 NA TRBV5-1 TGCGCCAGCAGCTTGGCCCTAGCGGGGGGCGCTCAGGGGGGTGAGCAGTTCTTC CASSLALAGGAQGGEQFF
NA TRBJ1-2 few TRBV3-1 TGTGCCAGCAGCCAAGCCGGGACGGATACTAACTATGGCTACACCTTC CASSQAGTDTNYGYTF
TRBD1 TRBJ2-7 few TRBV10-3 TGTGCCACCCGGGACAGGGACTACGAGCAGTACTTC CATRDRDYEQYF
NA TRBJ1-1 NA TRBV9 TGTGCCAGCAGGCCCTCGGGACAGAACACTGAAGCTTTCTTT CASRPSGQNTEAFF
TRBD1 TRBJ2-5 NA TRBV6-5 TGTGCCAGCTCTCGGACAGGGGTAAAAGAGACCCAGTACTTC CASSRTGVKETQYF
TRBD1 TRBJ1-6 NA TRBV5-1 TGCGCCAGCAGCTCGACAGGGGGAGATTCACCCCTCCACTTT CASSSTGGDSPLHF
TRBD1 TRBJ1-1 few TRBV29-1 TGCAGCGTTGAAGTGCCAGGGGGGATGAACACTGAAGCTTTCTTT CSVEVPGGMNTEAFF
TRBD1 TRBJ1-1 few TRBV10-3 TGTGCCATCAGTGCCACAGGGGACTACACTGAAGCTTTCTTT CAISATGDYTEAFF
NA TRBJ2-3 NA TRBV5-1 TGCGCCAGCAGCGGCGGACCAGATCCAAATACGAAGTATTTT CASSGGPDPNTKYF
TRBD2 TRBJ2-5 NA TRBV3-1 TGTGCCAGCGGCCTCCAGATAGCGGGGGGACAAGAGACCCAGTACTTC CASGLQIAGGQETQYF
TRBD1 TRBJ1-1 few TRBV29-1 TGCAGCTGTACGGGACAGGTCGTGAACACTGAAGCTTTCTTT CSCTGQVVNTEAFF
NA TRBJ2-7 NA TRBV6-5 TGTGCCAGCAGTTACTCGAATCGGCCTTCCTACAATGAGCAGTACTTC CASSYSNRPSYNEQYF
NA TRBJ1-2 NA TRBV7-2 TGTGCCAGCAGCTTATGGGTCAAGAACGGTGGCTACACCTTC CASSLWVKNGGYTF
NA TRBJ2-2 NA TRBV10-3 TGTGCCATCGGGACCGGGGAGCTGTTTTTT CAIGTGELFF
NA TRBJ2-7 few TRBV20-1 TGCAGTGCTAGGCAGCGCGTCTCCTACGAGCAGTACTTC CSARQRVSYEQYF
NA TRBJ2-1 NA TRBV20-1 TGTAGTGCTAGAGAAGGACTCTCCTACAATGAGCAGTTCTTC CSAREGLSYNEQFF
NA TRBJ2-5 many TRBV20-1 TGCAGTGCTAGAGATCGGGGAGCGCACTCGGGGGAGACCCAGTACTTC CSARDRGAHSGETQYF
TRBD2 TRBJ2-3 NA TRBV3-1 TGTGCCAGCGAGTTAGCGGGAGGGGATACGCAGTATTTT CASELAGGDTQYF